The 7 T cell receptor beta chains listed next were all sequenced from one sample in a study of T cell responses to AZD1222 COVID-19 vaccine. TCRdb's table, derived via immunoSEQ multiplex PCR, lists solely in-frame clones and lacks some. Of approximately 180,000 clones listed, around 94% are singletons. The material was peripheral blood, obtained on day 0 of AZD1222 vaccination. These receptors were obtained from an adult in good health.

This clone has just one count. The chain carries TRBV9 and TRBJ2-5; D gene ambiguous. With 4 bases removed from V and 4 bases from J, the gap between germline ends came to 11 bases. Germline CDR1 is SGDLS and CDR2 is YYNGEE. This CDR3 comprises 13 residues. The CDR3 region has the DNA TGTGCCAGCAGCCCCTCCAGCCTAGAGACCCAGTACTTC. Translated: CASSPSSLETQYF.

This CDR3 reads CASSFGTANEKLFF. CDR3 DNA: TGCGCCAGCAGCTTCGGGACAGCTAATGAAAAACTGTTTTTT. The chain carries TRBV5-1 and TRBJ1-4; 7 bases line up with TRBD1. V lost 2 bases, J lost 3 bases, and 1 base stayed unmatched. Germline lookup yields CDR1 SGHRS and CDR2 YFSETQ. The CDR3 sequence is 14 residues long.

The chain couples TRBV3-1 (or the pseudogene TRBV3-2) to TRBJ1-3, with D hard to call. Trimming shortened V by 1 base and J by 2 bases, and 9 bases separated the two germline ends. This CDR3 has 15 amino acids. Germline loops: CDR1 LGHDT, CDR2 YNNKEL (reference sequence). CDR3 loop: CASSQGAGPGNTIYF. CDR3 sequence (DNA): TGTGCCAGCAGCCAAGGCGCGGGCCCTGGAAACACCATATATTTT.

This sequence joins TRBV5-1 and TRBJ2-3; 7 nucleotides match TRBD1. There are 14 residues in the CDR3. Germline V lookup: CDR1 SGHRS, CDR2 YFSETQ. J was trimmed by 5 bases and V by 2 bases; bases with no gene match: 5. CDR3 bases: TGCGCCAGCAGCTTACAAGGGGGCGGAGATACGCAGTATTTT. Protein product: CASSLQGGGDTQYF.

The genes are TRBV7-9 and TRBJ1-4, with no clear D. The germline V gene encodes CDR1 SEHNR and CDR2 FQNEAQ (reference sequence). V was clipped by 5 bases and J by 8 bases, with 18 bases between them. The CDR3 is made up of 15 amino acids. The CDR3: CASSDRVLGGEKLFF. The CDR3 DNA follows: TGTGCCAGCAGCGACCGGGTCCTGGGAGGAGAAAAACTGTTTTTT. The full variable domain, completed using reference TRBV7-9 and TRBJ1-4, is DTGVSQNPRHKITKRGQNVTFRCDPISEHNRLYWYRQTLGQGPEFLTYFQNEAQLEKSRLLSDRFSAERPKGSFSTLEIQRTEQGDSAMYLCASSDRVLGGEKLFFGSGTQLSVL.

V gene TRBV3-1 (or the pseudogene TRBV3-2) combines with J gene TRBJ2-1; the D is unclear. The CDR3 totals 13 residues. CDR1 LGHDT and CDR2 YNNKEL come from the germline V gene (reference sequence). Trimming left V 0 bases short and J 12 bases short, with 12 bases between. The CDR3 protein is CASSQDSRLPQFF. CDR3 in DNA: TGTGCCAGCAGCCAAGATAGCCGACTGCCGCAGTTCTTC.

The chain employs TRBV2 and TRBJ1-2; D is possibly TRBD1 (5 bases). CDR3 size: 14 residues. V lost 7 bases, J lost 8 bases, and 20 bases lay in between. Germline lookup yields CDR1 SNHLY and CDR2 FYNNEI. The CDR3 nucleotides are TGTGCCAGCATCCTTTTGGACCGGGACGGGGGCTACACCTTC. Translation: CASILLDRDGGYTF.